This T cell receptor (beta chain) was documented in a study of neurological immune-mediated disorders (dated by TCRdb to the late 2010s). With respect to the entire study: Among the roughly 35 multiple sclerosis patients, around 30 had relapsing-remitting MS and 3 had secondary progressive MS. Longitudinal samples, technical triplicates and paired sorted CD4+ and CD8+ T-cell subsets, alongside PBMC samples, were included among the roughly 110 TCR-beta libraries. Peripheral blood TCR-beta repertoires from patients with HTLV-I-associated myelopathy (HAM/TSP), patients with multiple sclerosis, and healthy controls were compared in the study using UMI-based sequencing. Of the roughly 68 subjects in the cohort, about 14 were HAM/TSP patients, around 35 were multiple sclerosis patients, and some 20 were healthy controls. The paper's findings and limits, for the study overall: In phylogenetic analysis, the repertoires of 18 of 34 MS patients grouped into a cluster of related CDR3 sequences, which suggests a possible signature at the repertoire level. TCR clonal expansion was highest in HAM/TSP patients and lowest in MS patients, with MS patients falling below even healthy controls. No association of the MS cluster with clinical or MRI features was observed, and the need for larger cohorts was stated by the authors. Expanded clones from different subjects shared no identical CDR3 amino acid sequences, which suggests that TCR-beta repertoires were private in all groups.

For the unsorted PBMC libraries, 2 million PBMCs were stored in RNAlater at -80 degrees C until RNA extraction and were used to generate the libraries. The multiple sclerosis patients were enrolled in a US clinical protocol that evaluated disease progression with magnetic resonance imaging. Peripheral blood underwent Ficoll-Hypaque density gradient centrifugation to isolate PBMCs, which were then cryopreserved in liquid nitrogen. V lost 0 bases and J lost 11 bases; the stretch between them is 8 bases long. As encoded in the germline V gene (reference sequence), CDR1 is LGHDT while CDR2 is YNNKEL. CDR3 length: 12 amino acids, cysteine to phenylalanine. Only the CDR3 portion is preserved as DNA: 36 bases, with reading frame beginning at the first base. This clonotype qualifies as medium-sized (0.01 to 0.1%). No cognate antigen has been identified for it. Per-base quality was not reported, and no clone a single base away is much larger than it.

cDNA was synthesized by template-switch 5'RACE using a primer carrying a 10-nucleotide random unique molecular identifier by which each TCR transcript was tagged. Every sequencing run yielded over 160 million TCR-beta sequences covering 15-18 subjects. The RNeasy kit was used to extract total RNA. TCR-beta VDJ regions were amplified with primers for the TCR constant region and the 5'RACE anchor, using the KAPA Real-time Library Amplification kit. Sample indexes and Illumina adaptors were added in a first PCR, and a second PCR then increased library yield. After Ampure bead purification, the roughly 650 bp TCR product was size-selected on a 2% E-gel SizeSelection system. Library quality was checked on a Bioanalyzer, concentration was measured with Qubit, and libraries were quantified with the Kapa Library Quantification kit before pooling. An Illumina HiSeq 2500 sequenced the libraries paired-end 2 x 150 bp. To increase sequence diversity, roughly 25-31% phiX was spiked into each library pool. In the paper's pipeline: The UMI-based MiGEC pipeline processed quality-filtered reads and removed over 80% of raw TCR sequences during error correction. IMGT germline references were used for alignment of VDJ genes, and clonotypes were defined by a unique CDR3 amino acid sequence together with V-J genes. VDJtools evaluated clonal expansion, Shannon diversity and CDR3 relatedness (CalcPairwiseDistances, ClusterSamples); CLCbio workbench built phylogenetic trees. A clone was classed as expanded if it had 8 or more unique UMIs, a cutoff based on coefficient-of-variation modelling across technical triplicates. TCRdb's own reprocessing of the public reads used fastp at Q25 and MiXCR and kept productive beta chains. Here each entry gathers all rows of one CDR3 protein and keeps the most common genes and DNA. These V and J calls derive from TCRdb rather than the authors' analysis. The sample yields approximately 26,000 distinct CDR3 sequences; roughly 2.7% were counted once. The ten largest account for roughly 2.5% of the sample.

The chain is assembled from TRBV3-1 and TRBJ1-3; the D gene is unclear. The receptor's source is a woman aged 50 to 60 with multiple sclerosis. Input material: PBMCs. The DNA sequence is TGTGCCAGCAGCCAAGATCCGAGTCCCATATATTTT. It is translated as CASSQDPSPIYF. The reference TRBV3-1 and TRBJ1-3 proteins fill in what lies around the CDR3, so the full variable domain reads DTAVSQTPKYLVTQMGNDKSIKCEQNLGHDTMYWYKQDSKKFLKIMFSYNNKELIINETVPNRFSPKSPDKAHLNLHINSLELGDSAVYFCASSQDPSPIYFGEGSWLTVV.